This TCR beta chain was captured by sequencing in a study of T cell responses to AZD1222 COVID-19 vaccine. The CDR3 length is 15 residues. Trimming cost V 2 bases and J 3 bases; bases outside gene matches: 4. Germline CDR1 reads MNHEY; CDR2 reads SVGAGI. Assay: immunoSEQ multiplex PCR; the TCRdb copy retains only in-frame clones and omits some. This sample has fewer than 110,000 clones, with approximately 90% found just once. The sequence came from an adult who received the AZD1222 COVID-19 vaccine. The genes are TRBV6-5 and TRBJ1-5, with 7 bases fitting TRBD1. The sample was peripheral blood, taken 28 days after the second AZD1222 dose. CDR3 in amino acids: CASSYRGRDNQPQHF. CDR3 sequence (DNA): TGTGCCAGCAGTTACAGGGGGCGCGACAATCAGCCCCAGCATTTT.